This TCR beta chain was observed in a study of T cell repertoires in cytomegalovirus infection. Study as a whole: CMV epitopes in the study were HLA-C-restricted (recently identified) and HLA-B-restricted (well studied). CMV infection plus the matching HLA type was flagged by public TCR beta signatures.

In TCRdb, the reads were re-called with MiXCR into one record per CDR3 protein. The sample has about 830,000 distinct CDR3 sequences; approximately 32% are singletons. This clonotype was seen only a few times. The antigen remains unidentified. In germline, CDR1 is DFQATT, CDR2 SNEGSKA (reference sequence). Trimming stripped 0 bases from V and 9 bases from J, with 18 bases between. CDR3 size: 15 residues. Notes on the study in general: Across the ex vivo response, the dominant clonotypes were HLA-C-restricted CMV-specific TCR beta clonotypes. Accumulated public TCR beta family frequency recognized individuals carrying CMV together with the relevant HLA.

This TCR was sampled from a human donor in good health (CMV status not recorded). Some clones in this sample may be carry-over from other donors' samples. V is TRBV20-1 and J is TRBJ1-5, with D possibly matching TRBD1 (6 bases). The sequencing here drew on cultured CD8+ T cells from PBMCs, taken from culture after CMV antigen stimulation. Here the CDR3 DNA reads TGCAGTGCTAGAGATCTCCATCAGGGGAGTCGGCCCCAGCATTTT. Protein: CSARDLHQGSRPQHF.